The present entry profiles one TCR beta chain with its context. Source study methods: Amplifying reference gene primers gave estimates of nucleated cell counts. Here immunoSEQ multiplex PCR was the method, and the copy in TCRdb shows in-frame clones only, minus some. The V and J calls and clone size are taken from that table; D and trimming were inferred from the DNA. The data show 300,000 to 350,000 clones, with about nine tenths seen just once and about 6% held by the top ten. This CDR3 has 13 residues. The germline CDR1 and CDR2 sequences are SQVTM and ANQGSEA. The V and J ends lost 3 bases and 4 bases respectively, with 12 bases between them. The sample belongs to a study of blood T cell repertoires in COVID-19. For the study at large: PBMCs, B-cell-depleted T cells, or T cells provided the cDNA or gDNA that made up the material.

Followed over time, Seattle patients had been enrolled while infection was active. The chain links TRBV29-1 to TRBJ1-1; TRBD1 might be the D (6 bases). The receptor was derived from a woman between 45 and 60 years old with COVID-19, enrolled during active disease. The sequenced sample was peripheral blood. The CDR3 DNA reads TGCAGCGTTGAGCAGGGGTGGGGCACTGAAGCTTTCTTT. This encodes CSVEQGWGTEAFF.